Below are 3 T cell receptor beta chains sequenced from a single sample in a study of blood T cell repertoires in COVID-19. TCRdb keeps only in-frame clones here, not all; method: immunoSEQ multiplex PCR. There are fewer than 65,000 clones in the sample; around 80% occur only once, and roughly 3.9% lies in the top ten. Sequencing was carried out using peripheral blood. The receptor set was obtained from a man aged 55 to 70 with acute or convalescent COVID-19.

The rearrangement joins TRBV27 to TRBJ1-2; TRBD1 matches 7 bases. CDR1 is MNHEY and CDR2 is SMNVEV in the germline V gene (reference sequence). There are 14 residues in the CDR3. V lost 8 bases, J lost 3 bases, and 9 bases stayed unmatched. The CDR3 DNA reads as TGTGCCAGCGGTCACAGGGGTGGCGACTATGGCTACACCTTC. Encoded protein: CASGHRGGDYGYTF.

This chain joins TRBV5-1 and TRBJ1-2; 7 bases line up with TRBD1. The germline V gene encodes CDR1 SGHRS and CDR2 YFSETQ. The CDR3 runs to 14 residues. Trimming took 3 bases from V and 7 from J; bases not matched to a gene: 9. The DNA of the CDR3 is TGCGCCAGCAGCTGGACCCGGGAGGGGGCTGGCTACACCTTC. It translates to CASSWTREGAGYTF.

The rearrangement joins TRBV4-1 to TRBJ1-1, with 7 bases that match TRBD1. V lost 4 bases to trimming and J lost 0 bases; unmatched junction nucleotides: 8. Per germline, CDR1 MGHRA and CDR2 YSYEKL. This CDR3 region has 16 residues. CDR3: CASSPPGTEMNTEAFF. DNA of the CDR3: TGCGCCAGCAGCCCTCCCGGGACAGAAATGAACACTGAAGCTTTCTTT.